Shown below are 29 T cell receptor beta chains from a single sample sequenced in a study of neurological immune-mediated disorders. TCRdb processed the 5' RACE reads anew with MiXCR; each CDR3 protein has one entry. The sample lists under 85,000 distinct CDR3 sequences, over 9% occurring once. The sequenced material came from PBMCs. These receptor sequences come from a man between 35 and 55 years old in good health.

This clonotype was found many times. The V and J genes are TRBV7-2 and TRBJ2-3; D tentatively reads TRBD1 or TRBD2 (6 bases each). The CDR3 spans 13 residues. Germline assignment: CDR1 SGHTA and CDR2 FQGNSA. Trimming took 6 bases from V and 7 from J, leaving 14 bases between them. CDR3 in amino acids: CASRNAGHNTQYF. As DNA, the CDR3 is TGTGCCAGCAGGAATGCGGGACATAATACGCAGTATTTT.

This clonotype was picked up many times. This sequence joins TRBV7-9 and TRBJ2-1; 7 nucleotides align to TRBD1. The germline CDR1 and CDR2 sequences are SEHNR and FQNEAQ (reference sequence). Germline trimming cut 5 bases from V and 5 bases from J; bases unmatched to any gene: 18. This CDR3 is built from 18 residues. CDR3 in amino acids: CASSDRTGAPQAHNEQFF. CDR3 DNA: TGTGCCAGCAGCGACCGGACAGGCGCCCCCCAGGCACACAATGAGCAGTTCTTC. Full variable domain (remainder filled in from reference TRBV7-9 and TRBJ2-1): DTGVSQNPRHKITKRGQNVTFRCDPISEHNRLYWYRQTLGQGPEFLTYFQNEAQLEKSRLLSDRFSAERPKGSFSTLEIQRTEQGDSAMYLCASSDRTGAPQAHNEQFFGPGTRLTVL.

This clonotype was found many times. The chain has TRBV12-3 or TRBV12-4 and TRBJ2-3, with D perhaps being TRBD1 or TRBD2 (5 bases each). The ends were cut back, 0 bases at V and 5 bases at J, with 9 bases in the middle. The CDR3 contains 14 residues. The CDR3 DNA reads as TGTGCCAGCAGTTTAGCCGGGGACGGAGATACGCAGTATTTT. Its translation: CASSLAGDGDTQYF.

This clonotype was picked up many times. V is TRBV4-1 and J is TRBJ2-2; D gene ambiguous. V lost 0 bases and J 6 bases, leaving 17 bases between the germline ends. CDR1 and CDR2 (germline): MGHRA, YSYEKL. This CDR3 is 17 amino acids long. The CDR3 DNA sequence: TGCGCCAGCAGCCAAGATGGGTTGTATGTAGGGTCCGGGGAGCTGTTTTTT. As protein: CASSQDGLYVGSGELFF.

The gene calls are TRBV7-3 and TRBJ2-1; D unclear. Trimming left V 5 bases short and J 1 base short, with 9 bases between. Germline-derived CDR1 and CDR2 are SGHTA and FQGTGA. This CDR3 is built from 14 residues. CDR3 DNA sequence: TGTGCCAGCAGCCCGGACGTGTCCTACAATGAGCAGTTCTTC. It yields the protein CASSPDVSYNEQFF.

This clonotype was observed many times. The V gene is TRBV5-1, the J gene TRBJ2-3; TRBD1 or TRBD2 may be the D gene (5 bases each). There are 17 residues in the CDR3. Germline CDR1 and CDR2: SGHRS and YFSETQ. Trimming cost V 6 bases and J 4 bases, with 24 bases left between them. The CDR3 nucleotides read TGCGCCAGCACCCCAACGGGGTCCACTAGAGGGGCAGATACGCAGTATTTT. It translates to CASTPTGSTRGADTQYF.

This clonotype was picked up many times. The V and J genes are TRBV5-5 and TRBJ1-2, with unresolved D. The germline V and J ends were trimmed by 4 bases and 4 bases, with 8 bases remaining between them. The CDR3 is 12 residues long. Germline CDR1 and CDR2: SGHKS and YYEKEE (reference sequence). CDR3 sequence: CASSSEGYGYTF. DNA of the CDR3: TGTGCCAGCAGCAGTGAAGGCTATGGCTACACCTTC. Together with reference TRBV5-5 and TRBJ1-2, the CDR3 gives the full variable domain: DAGVTQSPTHLIKTRGQQVTLRCSPISGHKSVSWYQQVLGQGPQFIFQYYEKEERGRGNFPDRFSARQFPNYSSELNVNALLLGDSALYLCASSSEGYGYTFGSGTRLTVV.

In its sample, this clonotype was seen many times. V gene TRBV10-3 combines with J gene TRBJ1-2, with unresolved D. V dropped 0 bases and J dropped 8 bases, with 13 bases sitting between them. CDR3 length equals 14 residues. Germline V gene sequence: CDR1 ENHRY, CDR2 SYGVKD. The CDR3 loop reads CAISESSAASGYTF. The CDR3, as DNA: TGTGCCATCAGTGAGTCTTCTGCAGCTTCGGGCTACACCTTC.

Ten or more counts support this clonotype. The junction departs from the called germline gene at one end, perhaps through a read error. The chain carries TRBV7-7 and TRBJ2-1, with TRBD2 as a possible D gene (5 bases). Germline V gene lookup returns CDR1 SSHAT and CDR2 FNYEAQ (reference sequence). The CDR3 consists of 13 residues. The CDR3 here is CASSLGEYNEQFF. In DNA form, the CDR3 reads TGTGCTAGCAGCTTGGGAGAGTACAATGAGCAGTTCTTC.

Points on this clonotype: This sequence may be a read error, since a much larger clone differs from it by one base. The rearrangement joins TRBV29-1 to TRBJ1-1; 8 bases line up with TRBD1. Trimming at V came to 4 bases and at J to 1 base, leaving 11 bases not matched to a gene. The CDR3 has 16 amino acids. Germline V CDR1 and CDR2: SQVTM, ANQGSEA. The CDR3 coding sequence is TGCAGCGTTGTGCCACAGGGGGAGTTTTGGAACACTGAAGCTTTCTTT. This codes for CSVVPQGEFWNTEAFF.

The sample holds many counts of this clonotype. CDR3 loop: CASSQNAGTDTQYF. CDR3 in DNA: TGTGCCAGCAGCCAAAACGCGGGCACAGATACGCAGTATTTT. The chain carries TRBV3-1 and TRBJ2-3; no reliable D call. The CDR3 is 14 residues long. Germline assignment: CDR1 LGHDT and CDR2 YNNKEL (reference sequence). Trimming left V 2 bases short and J 1 base short, with 7 bases between.

This clonotype was picked up many times. This chain links TRBV10-3 with TRBJ2-3; TRBD2 is a possible D gene (6 bases). Germline V gene lookup returns CDR1 ENHRY and CDR2 SYGVKD. V was shortened by 4 bases and J by 2 bases, with 10 bases between the two germline ends. The CDR3 length is 14 residues. The CDR3: CAISVGGNTDTQYF. The CDR3 DNA is TGTGCCATCAGTGTCGGCGGGAACACAGATACGCAGTATTTT.

In its sample, this clonotype was seen a few times. The chain combines TRBV5-1 with TRBJ2-1; 8 nucleotides agree with TRBD2. CDR1 is SGHRS and CDR2 is YFSETQ in the germline V gene. This CDR3 spans 14 amino acids. V trimming: 0 bases; J trimming: 7 bases; junction bases outside the gene matches: 3. In nucleotides, the CDR3 is TGCGCCAGCAGCTTGGCAGTAGCGGGAAATGAGCAGTTCTTC. Protein: CASSLAVAGNEQFF.

The chain has TRBV10-3 and TRBJ2-1; D is undetermined. Germline CDR1 ENHRY, CDR2 SYGVKD. The CDR3 spans 20 residues. The ends were cut back, 4 bases at V and 6 bases at J, with 31 bases in the middle. CDR3 sequence reads: CAISVTGALSSCLMGNEQFF. The CDR3 DNA reads as TGTGCCATCAGTGTCACCGGAGCTTTGTCCTCTTGCCTGATGGGCAATGAGCAGTTCTTC.

Within the sample, this clonotype is medium-sized. CDR3 amino acids: CASSLLAGRTEAFF. CDR3 DNA sequence: TGTGCCAGCAGCTTACTCGCAGGGAGGACTGAAGCTTTCTTT. The V and J genes are TRBV11-1 and TRBJ1-1, with TRBD1 as a possible D gene (5 bases). CDR1 and CDR2 from the germline V gene are SGHAT and FQDESV (reference sequence). The CDR3 runs to 14 residues. The V gene lost 2 bases and the J gene lost 5 bases, with 12 bases spanning the gap. The variable domain in full, with the rest retrieved from reference TRBV11-1 and TRBJ1-1, is EAEVAQSPRYKITEKSQAVAFWCDPISGHATLYWYRQILGQGPELLVQFQDESVVDDSQLPKDRFSAERLKGVDSTLKIQPAELGDSAMYLCASSLLAGRTEAFFGQGTRLTVV.

As regards this clonotype: A junction end diverges from the germline sequence, so it may reflect a read error. This chain uses TRBV28 with TRBJ2-7, with D tentatively TRBD1 (6 bases). CDR3 length equals 14 residues. Germline assignment: CDR1 MDHEN and CDR2 SYDVKM. The CDR3 region is CASRFPGQCPPQDF. CDR3 bases: TGTGCCAGCAGGTTCCCGGGACAATGCCCCCCGCAGGACTTC.

This clonotype was recorded many times. This chain links TRBV6-5 with TRBJ2-3; 9 bases line up with TRBD2. The junction had 5 bases not matched to a gene; V was cut back by 6 bases and J by 1 base. There are 15 residues in the CDR3. Germline CDR1 MNHEY, CDR2 SVGAGI. The CDR3 is CASRLIAGGTDTQYF. CDR3 nucleotides: TGTGCCAGCAGACTTATAGCGGGGGGCACAGATACGCAGTATTTT.

Ten or more counts support this clonotype. The chain combines TRBV5-1 with TRBJ2-3; D is unclear. The CDR3 consists of 14 residues. Deletions cut 5 bases from V and 2 bases from J, with 12 bases between. Germline V gene sequence: CDR1 SGHRS, CDR2 YFSETQ. The CDR3 nucleotides read TGCGCCAGCAGATTTCGTGCTTTCACAGATACGCAGTATTTT. Protein: CASRFRAFTDTQYF.

In its sample, this clonotype was seen many times. The rearrangement links TRBV20-1 to TRBJ2-1; TRBD2 agrees at 8 bases. V shed 6 bases and J 3 bases; nucleotides not matched to a gene: 10. Germline V gene sequence: CDR1 DFQATT, CDR2 SNEGSKA (reference sequence). The CDR3 is 15 amino acids. The CDR3 spells CSAATSESYYNEQFF. CDR3 coding DNA: TGCAGTGCGGCGACTAGCGAAAGTTACTACAATGAGCAGTTCTTC.

V and J are TRBV14 and TRBJ2-1; the D is unclear. V was clipped by 1 base and J by 6 bases, with 13 bases between them. This CDR3 contains 15 residues. The germline V gene has CDR1 SGHDN and CDR2 FVKESK. The CDR3 DNA follows: TGTGCCAGCAGCCAAGGTCCGGGTGTGAGCAATGAGCAGTTCTTC. It is translated as CASSQGPGVSNEQFF.

There are many counts of this clonotype. The chain links TRBV6-1 to TRBJ2-7, with 13 bases fitting TRBD2. Germline V gene data show CDR1 as MNHNS and CDR2 as SASEGT. J gave up 6 bases and V 4 bases, and 6 bases lay outside the gene matches. The CDR3 spans 15 residues. The CDR3 spells CASSGRLAGGLEQYF. CDR3 bases: TGTGCCAGCAGTGGGAGACTAGCGGGAGGTCTCGAGCAGTACTTC.

This clonotype showed up many times. CDR3 bases: TGCGCCAGCAGCTTGGATCCAGGGCAGGACTATGGCTACACCTTC. It is translated as CASSLDPGQDYGYTF. The chain combines TRBV5-1 with TRBJ1-2; D is possibly TRBD1 (5 bases). The V gene's germline CDR1 is SGHRS and CDR2 YFSETQ. The CDR3 sequence is 15 residues long. V lost 0 bases and J 3 bases, leaving 12 bases between the germline ends.

This clonotype was found many times. The V and J genes are TRBV10-3 and TRBJ2-5; tentatively, D is TRBD1 or TRBD2 (5 bases each). V lost 3 bases and J 9 bases, leaving 11 bases between the germline ends. Germline CDR1 and CDR2: ENHRY and SYGVKD. The length of the CDR3 is 12 residues. CDR3 in amino acids: CAISDGAGSQYF. CDR3 sequence (DNA): TGTGCCATCAGTGATGGGGCGGGCTCCCAGTACTTC.

This clonotype was observed at least ten times. J is TRBJ2-2 and V is TRBV21-1; the table's D call, TRBD2, was not checked against the DNA. TRBV21-1 is flagged as a pseudogene. The CDR3 totals 17 residues. The CDR3 sequence: CASSMPPGTSSTGELFF. The CDR3 DNA reads TGTGCCAGCAGCATGCCGCCGGGGACTAGCAGCACCGGGGAGCTGTTTTTT.

This clonotype showed up many times. The genes are TRBV6-6 and TRBJ2-2; possibly TRBD1 or TRBD2 for D (8 bases each). Trimming removed 6 bases at V and 0 bases at J, with 14 bases between. Germline CDR1 and CDR2: MNHNY and SVGAGI (reference sequence). The CDR3 is made up of 16 amino acids. In nucleotides, the CDR3 is TGTGCCAGCAGACGGGGGGGACAGGCGAACACCGGGGAGCTGTTTTTT. This translates into CASRRGGQANTGELFF.

About this clonotype itself: This clone may be a read error of a much larger clone one base away. This rearrangement joins TRBV6-5 to TRBJ1-2; 7 positions match TRBD1. The V gene end was trimmed by 7 bases and the J gene end by 8 bases; junction bases not matched to a gene: 4. The germline V gene encodes CDR1 MNHEY and CDR2 SVGAGI. The CDR3 contains 11 residues. Here the CDR3 DNA reads TGTGCCAGCACCGACAGGGTCGGCTACACCTTC. This codes for CASTDRVGYTF.

This clonotype occurred a few times. The rearrangement uses TRBV9 and TRBJ2-7, with a weak D call TRBD2 (6 bases). Trimming stripped 0 bases from V and 5 bases from J, with 15 bases between. This CDR3 has 15 amino acids. Germline loops: CDR1 SGDLS, CDR2 YYNGEE. DNA for the CDR3: TGTGCCAGCAGCGTAGCTTCCGGGAGAAGCGACGAGCAGTACTTC. It specifies CASSVASGRSDEQYF. Full variable domain (missing parts from reference TRBV9 and TRBJ2-7): DSGVTQTPKHLITATGQRVTLRCSPRSGDLSVYWYQQSLDQGLQFLIQYYNGEERAKGNILERFSAQQFPDLHSELNLSSLELGDSALYFCASSVASGRSDEQYFGPGTRLTVT.

V gene TRBV7-2 combines with J gene TRBJ1-2; D not certain. CDR3 length equals 12 residues. The V end was cut by 1 base, the J end by 3 bases, with 3 bases between. Germline lookup yields CDR1 SGHTA and CDR2 FQGNSA. The CDR3 is CASSLGYYGYTF. Written as DNA, the CDR3 is TGTGCCAGCAGCTTAGGGTACTATGGCTACACCTTC.

This clonotype was observed many times. The V call is TRBV19, the J call TRBJ1-1; 8 bases match TRBD1. Germline V gives CDR1 LNHDA, CDR2 SQIVND (reference sequence). V dropped 7 bases and J dropped 0; count of bases not matched to a gene: 7. CDR3 length equals 15 residues. The CDR3 here is CASIPDRVMNTEAFF. Here the CDR3 DNA reads TGTGCCAGTATCCCGGACAGGGTCATGAACACTGAAGCTTTCTTT.